This T cell receptor (beta chain) came from a study of T-cell memory formation after mild COVID-19. Turning to the study itself: Largely, TCR clusters stayed within a single donor.

The germline V gene has CDR1 SNHLY and CDR2 FYNNEI. V lost 6 bases and J lost 0, with 6 bases in between. The CDR3 consists of 13 residues. 5'RACE primed at constant segments yielded TCR alpha and TCR beta cDNA libraries bearing sample barcodes and UMIs. TCRdb processed the 5' RACE reads anew with MiXCR; each CDR3 protein has one entry. The table lists more than 120,000 distinct CDR3 sequences, 5.5% to 7% of them singletons. The study, taken as a whole, reports: For contracting clones, CD4+ ones sat mainly in CM and EM, CD8+ in EMRA. Clones that shrank (day 15 to 85) were balanced CD4/CD8, whereas later expanders leaned CD4+.

This clonotype was picked up a small number of times. What it binds is unknown. The rearrangement joins TRBV2 to TRBJ2-1, with D maybe TRBD1 (6 bases). The specimen sequenced was PBMCs or a T cell subset sorted from them (not recorded which). This TCR was sampled from an adult woman who had mild COVID-19 (a few samples of this study predate the infection). Cell type and time point are not known. This CDR3 reads CASSRGSYNEQFF. The DNA of the CDR3 is TGTGCCAGCAGCAGGGGCTCCTACAATGAGCAGTTCTTC.